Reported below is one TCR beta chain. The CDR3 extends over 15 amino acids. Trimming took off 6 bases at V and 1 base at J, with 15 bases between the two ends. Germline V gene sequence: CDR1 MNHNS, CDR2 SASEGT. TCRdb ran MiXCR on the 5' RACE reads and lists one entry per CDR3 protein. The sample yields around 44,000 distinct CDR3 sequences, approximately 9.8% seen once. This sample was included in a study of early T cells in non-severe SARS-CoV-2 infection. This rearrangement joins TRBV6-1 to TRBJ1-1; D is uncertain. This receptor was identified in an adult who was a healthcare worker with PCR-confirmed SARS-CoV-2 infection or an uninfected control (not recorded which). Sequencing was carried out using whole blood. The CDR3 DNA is TGTGCCAGCAGCCCCCAGAGCGGGAGGAACACTGAAGCTTTCTTT. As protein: CASSPQSGRNTEAFF.